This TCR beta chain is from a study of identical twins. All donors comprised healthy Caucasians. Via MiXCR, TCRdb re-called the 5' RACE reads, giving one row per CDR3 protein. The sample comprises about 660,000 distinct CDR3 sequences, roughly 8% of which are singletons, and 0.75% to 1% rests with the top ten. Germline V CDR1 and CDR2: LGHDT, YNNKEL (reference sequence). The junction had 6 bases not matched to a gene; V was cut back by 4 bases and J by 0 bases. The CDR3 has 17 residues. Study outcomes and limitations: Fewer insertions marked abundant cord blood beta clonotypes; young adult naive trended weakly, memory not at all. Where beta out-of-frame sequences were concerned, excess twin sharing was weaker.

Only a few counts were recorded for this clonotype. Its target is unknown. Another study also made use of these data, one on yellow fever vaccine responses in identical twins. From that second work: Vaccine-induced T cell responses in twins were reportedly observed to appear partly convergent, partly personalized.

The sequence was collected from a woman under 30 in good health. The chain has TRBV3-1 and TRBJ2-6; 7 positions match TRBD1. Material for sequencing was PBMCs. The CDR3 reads CASSPPTGNSGANVLTF. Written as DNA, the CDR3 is TGTGCCAGCAGCCCCCCGACAGGGAACTCTGGGGCCAACGTCCTGACTTTC.